This T cell receptor beta chain was profiled in a study of T cell responses to AZD1222 COVID-19 vaccine. Overall study findings and caveats: The repertoires were collected only after the peak T cell response.

Concerning this clone: The antigen is not known.

Clones were sequenced by immunoSEQ multiplex PCR, and TCRdb holds only the in-frame ones, with some missing. Among about 72,000 clones, more than 75% were seen once, and the ten largest hold less than 25%. The specimen comprised peripheral blood, sampled on day 0 of AZD1222 vaccination. The TCR sequence derives from an adult in good health.

This chain's CDR3 is CASSLPARPDEKLFF. DNA for the CDR3: TGTGCCAGCAGCCTCCCGGCTCGCCCCGATGAAAAACTGTTTTTT. V and J are TRBV28 and TRBJ1-4; D not certain. There are 15 residues in the CDR3. V was cut by 6 bases and J by 6 bases, with 17 bases left in between. In germline, CDR1 is MDHEN, CDR2 SYDVKM.